This T cell receptor beta chain was documented in a study of Tregs in tolerant kidney transplant recipients (dated by TCRdb to about 2019). In the study overall: The study used TCRbeta sequencing to identify donor-specific regulatory T cells before combined kidney and bone marrow transplantation, then tracked those cells after transplant. In 3 healthy controls, several methods of expanding Tregs specific for an allogeneic donor were compared by TCRbeta repertoire sequencing. The investigation overall reported the following: The study was limited by small patient numbers, and the findings need validation in larger populations and under other immunosuppression protocols. The most biologically relevant and donor-specific TCRbeta repertoire appeared to be identified by expanding Tregs with activated donor B cells. Biological reproducibility was not directly assessed, although technical replication error appeared to be minimal.

For TCRbeta CDR3 sequencing, genomic DNA from the sorted cells was extracted using the QIAGEN DNeasy Blood and Tissue Kit. Through immunoSEQ, high-throughput TCRbeta CDR3 sequencing was done commercially, including PCR amplification with internal controls and bias correction. On the study's bioinformatics: Unique productive TCRbeta sequences were defined by CDR3 nucleotide sequence where primers matched, otherwise by CDR3 amino acid sequence with Vbeta and Jbeta genes. To correct sorting error, sequences shared between sorted populations at a frequency ratio of 2:1 or less were removed; the rest were assigned to the higher population. Sequences were defined as donor-reactive when expanded at least 5-fold in CFSE-low cells versus unstimulated cells and present at a frequency of at least 0.01% in CFSE-low cells. Jensen-Shannon divergence calculated on the top 100 TCRbeta sequences ranked by frequency was used to measure repertoire divergence. For samples with multiple sequencing runs, sorting error was corrected separately for each run before the runs were pooled. What TCRdb holds here is the immuneACCESS table cut down to in-frame rearrangements. Part of the clones is not present; checked against another copy, under half of the missing clones reflect an unresolved V gene, and the others are unexplained. That table gives V, J and clone size, and the DNA gave D and trimming. The sample table records around 120,000 clones; around 94% of these occur just once. The ten largest clones add up to roughly 0.63% of the sample.

Details on this clone: Its antigen specificity is not known. No qualities accompany the bases; no much larger clone lies one base away.

Cut back by 0 bases and 8 bases, the V and J ends lie 8 bases apart. From the cysteine up to the phenylalanine, the CDR3 has a length of 13 residues. This entry keeps only the CDR3 DNA: 39 bases, framed from base 1. The germline V gene (reference sequence) yields SGHNT for CDR1 and YYREEE for CDR2. Thawed PBMCs were FACS-sorted into unstimulated Tregs (CD4+CD25+CD127-), CD4+ non-Tregs (CD4+CD25-), CD4 cells and CD8 cells. Blood from healthy controls was obtained either from healthy volunteers or as purchased buffy coats. Healthy control blood was processed by Ficoll density gradient to PBMCs and cryopreserved; patient PBMCs were collected before and after transplant.

The sequenced sample consisted of CD4+ T cells from blood. This TCR came from a human donor in good health. Recombination linked TRBV5-4 to TRBJ1-4, with the D gene too uncertain to name. The DNA sequence is as follows: TGTGCCAGCAGCTTGGTCTCGGGGGAAAAACTGTTTTTT. It is translated as CASSLVSGEKLFF.